Given below is one T cell receptor beta chain in context. The assay was immunoSEQ multiplex PCR, and TCRdb's table has in-frame clones only and misses some. Here the sample spans tens of thousands of clones, about 86% being singletons. The data were obtained in a study of radiotherapy plus CTLA-4 blockade in lung cancer. At the level of the study: An objective response was seen in 18% of patients, and disease control in about 31%.

CDR1 and CDR2 (germline): MDHEN, SYDVKM. The CDR3 is 17 residues long. V dropped 2 bases and J dropped 12 bases, with 25 bases sitting between them. The rearrangement links TRBV28 to TRBJ1-4; D might be TRBD1 (6 bases). This clonotype originated in a human donor with non-small cell lung cancer whose response to radiotherapy plus ipilimumab could not be evaluated. Sequencing used peripheral blood, obtained from a patient treated with radiotherapy plus ipilimumab. The CDR3 is CASSLGWKGGRGSELFF. The CDR3 nucleotides read TGTGCCAGCAGTTTAGGCTGGAAAGGGGGGAGGGGGTCGGAACTGTTTTTT.